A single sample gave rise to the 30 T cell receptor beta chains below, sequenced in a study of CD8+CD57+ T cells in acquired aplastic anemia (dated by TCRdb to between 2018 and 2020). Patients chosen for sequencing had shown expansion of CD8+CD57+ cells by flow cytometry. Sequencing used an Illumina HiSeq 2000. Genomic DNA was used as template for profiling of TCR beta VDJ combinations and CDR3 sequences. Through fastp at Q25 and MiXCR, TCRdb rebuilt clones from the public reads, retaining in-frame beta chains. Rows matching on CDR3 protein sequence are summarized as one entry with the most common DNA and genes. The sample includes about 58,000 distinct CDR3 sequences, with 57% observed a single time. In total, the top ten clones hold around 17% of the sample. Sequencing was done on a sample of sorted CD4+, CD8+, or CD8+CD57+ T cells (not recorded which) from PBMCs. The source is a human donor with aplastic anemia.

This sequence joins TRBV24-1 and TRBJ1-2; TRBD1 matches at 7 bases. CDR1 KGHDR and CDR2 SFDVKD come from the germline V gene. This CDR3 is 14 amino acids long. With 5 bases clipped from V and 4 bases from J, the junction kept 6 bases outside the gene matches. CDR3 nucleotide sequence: TGTGCCACCAGTGCGGCGGGACAGAGCTATGGCTACACCTTC. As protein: CATSAAGQSYGYTF.

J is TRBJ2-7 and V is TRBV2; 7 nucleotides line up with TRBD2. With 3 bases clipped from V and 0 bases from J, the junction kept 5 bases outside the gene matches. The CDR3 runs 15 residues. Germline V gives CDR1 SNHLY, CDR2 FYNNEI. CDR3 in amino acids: CASSEGGASSYEQYF. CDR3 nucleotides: TGTGCCAGCAGTGAGGGAGGGGCTTCCTCCTACGAGCAGTACTTC.

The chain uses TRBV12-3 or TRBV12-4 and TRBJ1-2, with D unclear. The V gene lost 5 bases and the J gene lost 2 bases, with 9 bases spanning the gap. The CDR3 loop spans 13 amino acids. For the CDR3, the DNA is TGTGCCAGCAGTCAACCAGGCAACTATGGCTACACCTTC. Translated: CASSQPGNYGYTF.

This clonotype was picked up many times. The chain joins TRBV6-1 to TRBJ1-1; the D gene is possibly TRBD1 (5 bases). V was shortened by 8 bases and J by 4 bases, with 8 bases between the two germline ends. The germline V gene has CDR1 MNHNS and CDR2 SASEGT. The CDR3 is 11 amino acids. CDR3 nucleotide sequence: TGTGCCAGCCACAGGAGCACTGAAGCTTTCTTT. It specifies CASHRSTEAFF.

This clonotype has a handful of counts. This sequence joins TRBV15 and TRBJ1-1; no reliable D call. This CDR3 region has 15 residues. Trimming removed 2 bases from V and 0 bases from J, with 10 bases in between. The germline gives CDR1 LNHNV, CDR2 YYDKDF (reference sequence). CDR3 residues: CATSRYTPMNTEAFF. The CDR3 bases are TGTGCCACCAGCAGATACACACCCATGAACACTGAAGCTTTCTTT.

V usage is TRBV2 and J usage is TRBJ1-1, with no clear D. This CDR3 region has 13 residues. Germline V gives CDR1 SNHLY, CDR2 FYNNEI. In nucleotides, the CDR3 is TGTGCAGTAAGAGGTGGGCTGGACACTGAAGCTTTCTTT. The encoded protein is CAVRGGLDTEAFF.

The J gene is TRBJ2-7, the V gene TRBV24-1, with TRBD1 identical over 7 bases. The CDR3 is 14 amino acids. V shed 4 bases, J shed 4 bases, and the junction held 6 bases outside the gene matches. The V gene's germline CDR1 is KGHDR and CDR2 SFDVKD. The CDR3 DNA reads TGTGCCACCAGTGACGCGACAGGGACGTACGAGCAGTACTTC. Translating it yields CATSDATGTYEQYF.

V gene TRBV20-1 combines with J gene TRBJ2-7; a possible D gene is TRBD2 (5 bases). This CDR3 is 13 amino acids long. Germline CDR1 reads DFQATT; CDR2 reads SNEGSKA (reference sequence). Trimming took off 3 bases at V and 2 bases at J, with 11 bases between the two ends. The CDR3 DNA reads TGCAGTGCTAGGGAAACGGGAACCTACGAGCAGTACTTC. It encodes CSARETGTYEQYF.

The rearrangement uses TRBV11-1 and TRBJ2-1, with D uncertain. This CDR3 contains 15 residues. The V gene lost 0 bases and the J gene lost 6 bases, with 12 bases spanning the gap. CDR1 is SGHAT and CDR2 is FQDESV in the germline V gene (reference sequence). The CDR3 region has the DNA TGTGCCAGCAGCTTAGCGGCCGACCAGACCAATGAGCAGTTCTTC. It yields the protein CASSLAADQTNEQFF.

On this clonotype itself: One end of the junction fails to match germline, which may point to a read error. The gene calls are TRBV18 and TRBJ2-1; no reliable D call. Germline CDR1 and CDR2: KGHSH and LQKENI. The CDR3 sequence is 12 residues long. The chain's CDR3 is CASSGENNEQSF. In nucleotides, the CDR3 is TGTGCCAGCTCAGGTGAAAACAATGAGCAGTCCTTC.

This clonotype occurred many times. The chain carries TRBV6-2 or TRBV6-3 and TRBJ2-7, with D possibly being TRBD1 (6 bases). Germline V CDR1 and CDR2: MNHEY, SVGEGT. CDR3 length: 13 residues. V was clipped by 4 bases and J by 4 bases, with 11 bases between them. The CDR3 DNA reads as TGTGCCAGCAGTTTTACAGGGTCGTACGAGCAGTACTTC. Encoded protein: CASSFTGSYEQYF.

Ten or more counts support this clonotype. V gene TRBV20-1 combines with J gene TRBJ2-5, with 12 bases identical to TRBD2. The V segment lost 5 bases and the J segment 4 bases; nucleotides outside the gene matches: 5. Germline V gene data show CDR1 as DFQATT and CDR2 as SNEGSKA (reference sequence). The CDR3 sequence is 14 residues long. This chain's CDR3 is CSAPSGGALETQYF. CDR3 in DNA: TGCAGTGCTCCTAGCGGGGGGGCCCTAGAGACCCAGTACTTC.

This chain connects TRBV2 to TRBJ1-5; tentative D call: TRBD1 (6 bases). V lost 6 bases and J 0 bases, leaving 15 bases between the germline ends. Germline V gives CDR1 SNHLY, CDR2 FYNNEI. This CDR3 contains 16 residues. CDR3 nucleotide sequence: TGTGCCAGCAGGCGATGGGACACCGATAGCAATCAGCCCCAGCATTTT. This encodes CASRRWDTDSNQPQHF. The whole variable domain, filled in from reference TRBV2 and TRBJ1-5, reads EPEVTQTPSHQVTQMGQEVILRCVPISNHLYFYWYRQILGQKVEFLVSFYNNEISEKSEIFDDQFSVERPDGSNFTLKIRSTKLEDSAMYFCASRRWDTDSNQPQHFGDGTRLSIL.

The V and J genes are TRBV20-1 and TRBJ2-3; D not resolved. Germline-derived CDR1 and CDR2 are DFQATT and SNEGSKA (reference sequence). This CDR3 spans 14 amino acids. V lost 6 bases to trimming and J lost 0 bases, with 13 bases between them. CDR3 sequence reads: CSAPPSGSTDTQYF. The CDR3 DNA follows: TGCAGTGCCCCCCCATCGGGTAGCACAGATACGCAGTATTTT.

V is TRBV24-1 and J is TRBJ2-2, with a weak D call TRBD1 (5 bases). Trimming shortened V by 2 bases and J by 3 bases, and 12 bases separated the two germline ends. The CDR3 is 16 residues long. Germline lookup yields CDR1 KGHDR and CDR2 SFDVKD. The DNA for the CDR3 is TGTGCCACCAGTGATTACGGTAAAGGGGACACCGGGGAGCTGTTTTTT. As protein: CATSDYGKGDTGELFF.

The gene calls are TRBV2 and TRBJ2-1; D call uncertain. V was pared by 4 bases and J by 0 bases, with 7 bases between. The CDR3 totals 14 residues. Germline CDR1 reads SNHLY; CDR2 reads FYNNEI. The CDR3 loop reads CASSASRSYNEQFF. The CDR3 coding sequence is TGTGCCAGCAGTGCCTCGCGCTCCTACAATGAGCAGTTCTTC.

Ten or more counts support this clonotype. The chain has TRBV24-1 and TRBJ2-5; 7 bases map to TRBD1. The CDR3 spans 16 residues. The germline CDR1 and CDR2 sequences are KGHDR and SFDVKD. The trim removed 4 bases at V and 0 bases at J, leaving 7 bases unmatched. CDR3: CATSEVGTANQETQYF. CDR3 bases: TGTGCCACCAGTGAGGTAGGGACAGCTAACCAAGAGACCCAGTACTTC.

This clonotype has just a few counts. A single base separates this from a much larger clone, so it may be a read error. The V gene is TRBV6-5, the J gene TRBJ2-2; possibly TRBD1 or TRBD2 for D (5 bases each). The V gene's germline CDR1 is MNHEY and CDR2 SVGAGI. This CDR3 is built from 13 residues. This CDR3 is CASSLQTDGEPFF. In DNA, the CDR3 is TGTGCCAGCAGTTTGCAGACAGACGGGGAGCCGTTTTTT.

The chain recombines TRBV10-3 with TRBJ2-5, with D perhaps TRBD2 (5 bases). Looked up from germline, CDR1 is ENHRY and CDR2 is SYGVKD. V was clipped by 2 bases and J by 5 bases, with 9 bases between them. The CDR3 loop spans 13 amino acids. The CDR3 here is CAISERGEETQYF. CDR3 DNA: TGTGCCATCAGTGAGCGGGGAGAGGAGACCCAGTACTTC.

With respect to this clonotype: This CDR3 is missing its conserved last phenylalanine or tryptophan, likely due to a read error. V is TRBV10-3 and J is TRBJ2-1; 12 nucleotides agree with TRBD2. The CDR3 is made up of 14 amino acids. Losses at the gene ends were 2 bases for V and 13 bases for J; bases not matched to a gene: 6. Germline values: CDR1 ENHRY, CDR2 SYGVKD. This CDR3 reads CAISEPTSGGYQFS. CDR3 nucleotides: TGTGCCATCAGTGAGCCGACTAGCGGGGGCTACCAGTTCTCC.

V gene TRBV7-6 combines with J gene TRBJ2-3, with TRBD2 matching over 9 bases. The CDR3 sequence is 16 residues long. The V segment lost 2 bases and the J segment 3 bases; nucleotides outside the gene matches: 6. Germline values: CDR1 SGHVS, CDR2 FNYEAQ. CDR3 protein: CASSLSKAGGTDTQYF. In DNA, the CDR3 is TGTGCCAGCAGCTTAAGTAAAGCGGGAGGAACAGATACGCAGTATTTT.

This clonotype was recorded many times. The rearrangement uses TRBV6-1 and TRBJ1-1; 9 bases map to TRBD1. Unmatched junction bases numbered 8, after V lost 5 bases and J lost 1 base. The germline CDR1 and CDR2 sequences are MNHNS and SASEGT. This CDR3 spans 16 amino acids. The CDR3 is CASSKYIQGANTEAFF. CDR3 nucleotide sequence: TGTGCCAGCAGTAAGTATATACAGGGGGCGAACACTGAAGCTTTCTTT.

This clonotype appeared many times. The CDR3 is CASSSDKFSYNEQFF. The CDR3 DNA reads TGTGCCAGTAGTTCGGACAAGTTCTCCTACAATGAGCAGTTCTTC. J is TRBJ2-1 and V is TRBV19, with D possibly TRBD1 on 5 matching bases. Trimming removed 5 bases from V and 0 bases from J, with 11 bases in between. In germline, CDR1 is LNHDA, CDR2 SQIVND (reference sequence). CDR3 size: 15 residues.

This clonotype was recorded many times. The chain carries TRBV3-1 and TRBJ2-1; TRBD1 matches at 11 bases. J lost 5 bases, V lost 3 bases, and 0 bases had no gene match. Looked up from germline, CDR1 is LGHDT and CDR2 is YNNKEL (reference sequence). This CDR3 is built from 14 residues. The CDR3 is CASSQGQGDNEQFF. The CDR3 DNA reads TGTGCCAGCAGCCAGGGACAGGGGGACAATGAGCAGTTCTTC.

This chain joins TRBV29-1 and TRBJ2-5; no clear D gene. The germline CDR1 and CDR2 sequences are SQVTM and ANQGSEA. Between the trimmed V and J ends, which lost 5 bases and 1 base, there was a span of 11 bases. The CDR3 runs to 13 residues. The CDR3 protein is CSVSQNLQETQYF. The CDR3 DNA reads TGCAGCGTTTCACAGAATCTCCAAGAGACCCAGTACTTC.

CDR3: CATSSMDRGGYTF. CDR3 in DNA: TGTGCCACCAGCAGTATGGACAGGGGCGGCTACACCTTC. The chain links TRBV15 to TRBJ1-2, with 9 bases that match TRBD1. Germline loops: CDR1 LNHNV, CDR2 YYDKDF (reference sequence). This CDR3 region has 13 residues. Losses at the gene ends were 3 bases for V and 8 bases for J; bases not matched to a gene: 4.

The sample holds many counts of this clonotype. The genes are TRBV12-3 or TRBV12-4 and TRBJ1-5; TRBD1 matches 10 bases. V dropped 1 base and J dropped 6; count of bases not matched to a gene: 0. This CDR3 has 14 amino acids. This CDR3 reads CASSLGTGGQPQHF. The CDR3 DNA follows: TGTGCCAGCAGTTTAGGGACAGGGGGTCAGCCCCAGCATTTT.

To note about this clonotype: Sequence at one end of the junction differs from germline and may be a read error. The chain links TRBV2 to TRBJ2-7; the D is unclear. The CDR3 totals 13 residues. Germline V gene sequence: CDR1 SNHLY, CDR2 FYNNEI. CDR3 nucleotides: TGTGCCAGCAGTGGCCCAGACTCCTCCGAGCAGTACTTC. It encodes CASSGPDSSEQYF.

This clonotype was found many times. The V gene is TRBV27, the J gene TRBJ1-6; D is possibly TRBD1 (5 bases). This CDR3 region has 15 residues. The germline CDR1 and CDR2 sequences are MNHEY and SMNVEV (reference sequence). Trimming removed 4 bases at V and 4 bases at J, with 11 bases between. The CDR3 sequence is CASSYLDRYNSPLHF. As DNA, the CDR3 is TGTGCCAGCAGTTACCTTGACAGATATAATTCACCCCTCCACTTT.

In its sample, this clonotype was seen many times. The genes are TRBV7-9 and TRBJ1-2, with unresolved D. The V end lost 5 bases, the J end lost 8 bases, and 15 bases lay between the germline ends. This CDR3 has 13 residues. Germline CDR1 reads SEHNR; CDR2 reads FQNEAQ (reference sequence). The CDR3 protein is CASSPGRSGGYTF. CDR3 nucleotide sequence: TGTGCCAGCAGCCCAGGCAGGTCGGGAGGCTACACCTTC.